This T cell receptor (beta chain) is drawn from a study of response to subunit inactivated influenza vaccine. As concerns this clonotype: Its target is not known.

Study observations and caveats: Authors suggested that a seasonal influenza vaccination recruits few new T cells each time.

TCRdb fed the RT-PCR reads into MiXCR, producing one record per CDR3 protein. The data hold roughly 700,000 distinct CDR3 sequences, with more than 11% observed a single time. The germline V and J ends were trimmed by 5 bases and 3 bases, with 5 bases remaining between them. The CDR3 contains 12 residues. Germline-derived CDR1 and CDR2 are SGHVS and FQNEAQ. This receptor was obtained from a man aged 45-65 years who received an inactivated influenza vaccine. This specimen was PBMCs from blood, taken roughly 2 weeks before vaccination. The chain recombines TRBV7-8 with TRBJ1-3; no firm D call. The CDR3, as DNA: TGTGCCAGCAGCGCTAGTGGAAACACCATATATTTT. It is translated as CASSASGNTIYF.